This TCR beta chain was found in a study of T cells after yellow fever vaccination. TCRdb re-called the 5' RACE reads with MiXCR, one entry per CDR3 protein. Of 300,000 or so distinct CDR3 sequences listed, approximately 3.9% were seen once; the top ten hold 20% to 30%. The V segment lost 6 bases and the J segment 3 bases; nucleotides outside the gene matches: 7. The CDR3 extends over 14 amino acids. Germline V gives CDR1 KGHSH, CDR2 LQKENI. The starting material was PBMCs, obtained 5 days after the yellow fever booster vaccination. The sequence came from a man aged 18 to 30 who received the YFV17D yellow fever vaccine. This chain links TRBV18 with TRBJ2-5; TRBD1 agrees at 7 bases. The CDR3 protein is CASSNNRGEETQYF. Here the CDR3 DNA reads TGTGCCAGCTCGAACAACAGGGGAGAAGAGACCCAGTACTTC.